Below, 6 T cell receptor beta chains from the same sample are listed, as sequenced in a study of CD8+ T cells in alopecia areata. cDNA serving as the sequencing template came from extracted, reverse transcribed RNA. Only in-frame clones appear in the TCRdb table, and some are missing; sequencing was by immunoSEQ multiplex PCR. The sample records under 250,000 clones, 50% to 60% being singletons. Treatment of the sample: oral pan-JAK inhibitor, 5-10 mg twice daily. The sample in question was CD4+ T cells sorted from blood, obtained at week 4, from a patient treated with tofacitinib. The receptors shown here come from a human donor with alopecia areata.

The chain is built from TRBV11-2 and TRBJ2-5; D gene ambiguous. The J call may not be correct, given that the DNA end is closer to TRBJ2-7. The V gene's germline CDR1 is SGHAT and CDR2 FQNNGV. This CDR3 comprises 13 residues. The CDR3 spells CASRRTGSYEQYF. CDR3 DNA: TGTGCCAGCAGGAGGACGGGCTCCTACGAGCAGTACTTC.

The rearrangement joins TRBV7-6 to TRBJ1-4; D ambiguous. The germline CDR1 and CDR2 sequences are SGHVS and FNYEAQ. Trimming left V 1 base short and J 10 bases short, with 10 bases between. The CDR3 covers 13 residues. In nucleotides, the CDR3 is TGTGCCAGCAGCTTAGAATTGGGCGGAAAACTGTTTTTT. Its translation: CASSLELGGKLFF.

The rearrangement uses TRBV7-2 and TRBJ2-3; a possible D gene is TRBD1 (5 bases). Trimming took 8 bases from V and 4 from J, leaving 13 bases between them. This CDR3 is 13 amino acids long. CDR1 and CDR2 (germline): SGHTA, FQGNSA. CDR3 amino acids: CASGRGGADTQYF. The CDR3 DNA reads TGTGCCAGCGGAAGGGGTGGGGCAGATACGCAGTATTTT.

This clone was seen more than once but under ten times. The rearrangement links TRBV30 to TRBJ1-6; D is undetermined. Germline V CDR1 and CDR2: GTSNPN, SVGIG (reference sequence). The CDR3 contains 13 residues. The V end lost 5 bases, the J end lost 8 bases, and 13 bases lay between the germline ends. The CDR3 region has the DNA TGTGCCTGGGGCCCAGCCCAAGATTCACCCCTCCACTTT. Amino acid sequence: CAWGPAQDSPLHF. The full variable domain, with the rest looked up from reference TRBV30 and TRBJ1-6, is SQTIHQWPATLVQPVGSPLSLECTVEGTSNPNLYWYRQAAGRGLQLLFYSVGIGQISSEVPQNLSASRPQDRQFILSSKKLLLSDSGFYLCAWGPAQDSPLHFGNGTRLTVT.

This clone was seen more than once but under ten times. The V gene is TRBV19, the J gene TRBJ1-5; D is ambiguous. Between the trimmed V and J ends, which lost 7 bases and 7 bases, there was a span of 17 bases. The CDR3 totals 14 residues. Germline V gene data show CDR1 as LNHDA and CDR2 as SQIVND (reference sequence). CDR3 region: CASIAGYGDQPQHF. The CDR3 DNA follows: TGTGCCAGTATTGCGGGGTACGGCGACCAGCCCCAGCATTTT.

V and J are TRBV5-6 and TRBJ2-5, with D possibly being TRBD1 or TRBD2 (5 bases each). Germline V gives CDR1 SGHDT, CDR2 YYEEEE. The CDR3 is made up of 12 amino acids. Trimming shortened V by 4 bases and J by 6 bases, and 10 bases separated the two germline ends. The CDR3 DNA reads TGTGCCAGCAGCCTACGGGGCCAGACCCAGTACTTC. Its protein is CASSLRGQTQYF.